These T cell receptor beta chains were read from a single sample in a study of blood T cell repertoires in COVID-19. Method: immunoSEQ multiplex PCR; TCRdb's copy keeps in-frame clones and lacks some. Seen here are 300,000 or so clones, almost 90% observed once, and the top ten hold 2.5% to 3%. Sequencing was done on a sample of peripheral blood. Receptor source: a young woman with COVID-19, enrolled during active disease. CDR3s include the opening cysteine and the closing phenylalanine or tryptophan. D genes are given only for firm matches. Expanded clones are given a class, and other clones once, few, many or no size at all.

D: -
size: -
J: TRBJ2-7
V: TRBV19
CDR3: CASSPLGGDVTYEQYF
DNA: TGTGCCAGTAGTCCCCTCGGAGGAGACGTAACCTACGAGCAGTACTTC

D: -
size: -
J: TRBJ1-2
V: TRBV9
CDR3: CASSVDTLQRGYGYTF
DNA: TGTGCCAGCAGCGTCGACACCCTCCAAAGGGGCTATGGCTACACCTTC

D: TRBD1
size: -
J: TRBJ1-5
V: TRBV28
CDR3: CASSPPGQGQHF
DNA: TGTGCCAGCAGTCCGCCCGGACAGGGACAGCATTTT

D: -
size: -
J: TRBJ1-1
V: TRBV12-3/TRBV12-4
CDR3: CASRTNLNTEAFF
DNA: TGTGCCAGCAGGACTAACCTGAACACTGAAGCTTTCTTT

D: -
size: -
J: TRBJ1-4
V: TRBV5-1
CDR3: CASSFGAGHEKLFF
DNA: TGCGCCAGCAGCTTTGGGGCCGGCCATGAAAAACTGTTTTTT

D: TRBD1
size: -
J: TRBJ1-2
V: TRBV6-5
CDR3: CASSYSSNRGIRGYTF
DNA: TGTGCCAGCAGTTACTCGAGTAACAGGGGTATTAGGGGCTACACCTTC

D: -
size: -
J: TRBJ1-1
V: TRBV6-6
CDR3: CASSPEVGGEAFF
DNA: TGTGCCAGCAGCCCCGAAGTAGGGGGTGAAGCTTTCTTT

D: TRBD2
size: -
J: TRBJ2-3
V: TRBV11-3
CDR3: CASSFRSGSGLDTQYF
DNA: TGTGCCAGCAGCTTTCGTAGCGGGAGTGGTCTAGATACGCAGTATTTT

D: -
size: -
J: TRBJ2-3
V: TRBV11-2
CDR3: CASSLAGREGTDTQYF
DNA: TGTGCCAGCAGCTTAGCTGGCAGGGAGGGCACAGATACGCAGTATTTT

D: TRBD1
size: -
J: TRBJ1-4
V: TRBV6-5
CDR3: CASSYSNNRGEKLFF
DNA: TGTGCCAGCAGTTACTCGAATAACAGGGGTGAAAAACTGTTTTTT

D: TRBD1
size: -
J: TRBJ1-4
V: TRBV19
CDR3: CASNNQGASNEKLFF
DNA: TGTGCCAGTAATAATCAGGGGGCTTCTAATGAAAAACTGTTTTTT

D: TRBD1
size: -
J: TRBJ1-1
V: TRBV9
CDR3: CASSFTDRVSEAFF
DNA: TGTGCCAGCAGCTTCACCGACAGGGTATCTGAAGCTTTCTTT

D: -
size: -
J: TRBJ1-5
V: TRBV12-3/TRBV12-4
CDR3: CASSFVQPQHF
DNA: TGTGCCAGCAGTTTCGTTCAGCCCCAGCATTTT

D: TRBD2
size: once
J: TRBJ2-6
V: TRBV6-6
CDR3: CASSRTSASSGANVLTF
DNA: TGTGCCAGCAGTCGGACTAGCGCAAGCTCTGGGGCCAACGTCCTGACTTTC

D: TRBD2
size: -
J: TRBJ2-3
V: TRBV18
CDR3: CASSPGSGIGTDTQYF
DNA: TGTGCCAGCTCACCGGGAAGCGGGATCGGCACAGATACGCAGTATTTT

D: TRBD1
size: -
J: TRBJ1-6
V: TRBV2
CDR3: CASRGDRELNSPLHF
DNA: TGTGCCAGCAGAGGGGACAGGGAACTTAATTCACCCCTCCACTTT

D: -
size: -
J: TRBJ2-6
V: TRBV21-1
CDR3: CASSNDRAPHSSGANVLTF
DNA: TGTGCCAGCAGCAACGACAGGGCCCCTCACAGCTCTGGGGCCAACGTCCTGACTTTC

D: -
size: -
J: TRBJ1-2
V: TRBV6-5
CDR3: CASRDRHDYGYTF
DNA: TGTGCCAGCAGAGACAGACACGATTATGGCTACACCTTC

D: TRBD2
size: -
J: TRBJ2-3
V: TRBV14
CDR3: CASSPGLAWGTDTQYF
DNA: TGTGCCAGCAGCCCCGGACTAGCTTGGGGCACAGATACGCAGTATTTT

D: -
size: -
J: TRBJ1-5
V: TRBV6-1
CDR3: CASSEGWVQRGTNQPQHF
DNA: TGTGCCAGCAGTGAAGGATGGGTCCAGAGAGGAACCAATCAGCCCCAGCATTTT

D: TRBD1
size: -
J: TRBJ1-2
V: TRBV6-5
CDR3: CASRDRGGSYGYTF
DNA: TGTGCCAGCCGGGACAGGGGAGGGAGCTATGGCTACACCTTC

D: -
size: -
J: TRBJ1-6
V: TRBV4-2
CDR3: CASSQKTGTNSPLHF
DNA: TGTGCCAGCAGCCAAAAGACAGGTACCAATTCACCCCTCCACTTT

D: TRBD1
size: -
J: TRBJ1-1
V: TRBV9
CDR3: CASTIPQGMNTEAFF
DNA: TGTGCCAGCACCATACCACAGGGGATGAACACTGAAGCTTTCTTT

D: TRBD1
size: -
J: TRBJ1-3
V: TRBV5-4
CDR3: CASSIGQEGNTIYF
DNA: TGTGCCAGCAGCATCGGACAGGAGGGAAACACCATATATTTT

D: TRBD1
size: -
J: TRBJ1-3
V: TRBV30
CDR3: CAWSGGQIHSGNTIYF
DNA: TGTGCCTGGAGTGGGGGACAGATTCACTCTGGAAACACCATATATTTT

D: TRBD1
size: -
J: TRBJ2-6
V: TRBV30
CDR3: CAWSQISGTGGTNVLTF
DNA: TGTGCCTGGAGCCAAATTTCCGGGACAGGGGGGACCAACGTCCTGACTTTC

D: -
size: -
J: TRBJ1-1
V: TRBV11-2
CDR3: CASNERQPMNTEAFF
DNA: TGTGCCAGCAACGAGAGACAGCCTATGAACACTGAAGCTTTCTTT

D: -
size: -
J: TRBJ2-1
V: TRBV11-2
CDR3: CASSLAGVTNEQFF
DNA: TGTGCCAGCAGCTTAGCGGGAGTCACCAATGAGCAGTTCTTC

D: -
size: -
J: TRBJ1-5
V: TRBV19
CDR3: CASTRQRSDQPQHF
DNA: TGTGCCAGTACCCGACAGAGGTCCGATCAGCCCCAGCATTTT

D: TRBD1
size: -
J: TRBJ2-1
V: TRBV7-9
CDR3: CASSSPGQGNEQFF
DNA: TGTGCCAGCAGCTCGCCGGGACAGGGCAATGAGCAGTTCTTC

D: -
size: -
J: TRBJ1-2
V: TRBV18
CDR3: CASSPGTQENYGYTF
DNA: TGTGCCAGCTCACCAGGGACTCAAGAGAACTATGGCTACACCTTC

D: -
size: -
J: TRBJ1-5
V: TRBV27
CDR3: CASSFSGSNQPQHF
DNA: TGTGCCAGCAGTTTTTCCGGGAGCAATCAGCCCCAGCATTTT

D: -
size: -
J: TRBJ1-5
V: TRBV19
CDR3: CASSTLQGSGQPQHF
DNA: TGTGCCAGTAGTACCCTACAGGGCTCTGGGCAGCCCCAGCATTTT

D: TRBD2
size: -
J: TRBJ2-1
V: TRBV12-5
CDR3: CASGKGLAEFNEQFF
DNA: TGTGCTAGTGGTAAAGGGCTAGCGGAGTTCAATGAGCAGTTCTTC